One and the same sample provided the 7 T cell receptor beta chains below, sequenced in a study of regulatory T cells in long-lasting Graves disease. Combining iRepertoire HTBI primers with Arm-PCR of CDR3 regions, the authors built TCR beta libraries. TCRdb fed the multiplex PCR reads into MiXCR, producing one record per CDR3 protein. The sample has about 370,000 distinct CDR3 sequences; roughly a sixth are singletons. Time point reported: newly diagnosed GD, antithyroid drugs for less than 3 months. Preparation of the TCR library used RNA extracted from PBMCs. The sample was peripheral blood mononuclear cells (PBMCs), taken at new diagnosis, from a patient treated with antithyroid drugs. These receptors all come from a female donor with Graves disease.

J is TRBJ1-1 and V is TRBV15; TRBD1 matches at 7 bases. This CDR3 region has 13 residues. Per germline, CDR1 LNHNV and CDR2 YYDKDF (reference sequence). V shed 2 bases, J shed 7 bases, and the junction held 4 bases outside the gene matches. CDR3 in amino acids: CATSRLRQGEAFF. CDR3 bases: TGTGCCACCAGCAGACTTCGACAGGGTGAAGCTTTCTTT.

This clonotype was detected only a few times. V usage is TRBV27 and J usage is TRBJ1-3; D remains ambiguous. Germline values: CDR1 MNHEY, CDR2 SMNVEV (reference sequence). V gave up 4 bases and J gave up 5 bases, with 18 bases separating them. CDR3 length: 16 amino acids. The CDR3 sequence: CASSWTFPGGRNTIYF. As DNA, the CDR3 is TGTGCCAGCAGTTGGACCTTTCCGGGCGGACGAAACACCATATATTTT.

On this clonotype: The junction shows a germline mismatch at one end, possibly a read error. This chain uses TRBV7-2 with TRBJ2-1, with a weak D call TRBD2 (6 bases). The germline V gene encodes CDR1 SGHTA and CDR2 FQGNSA. The CDR3 has 17 residues. In DNA form, the CDR3 reads TGCGCCAGCAGCCAACGCCATAGCGGCCTGTTAAACAATGAGCAGTTCTTC. Translation: CASSQRHSGLLNNEQFF.

The CDR3 loop reads CASSTVQGTYGYTF. The CDR3 nucleotides are TGTGCCAGCAGCACCGTTCAGGGAACCTATGGCTACACCTTC. The V and J genes are TRBV9 and TRBJ1-2, with D maybe TRBD1 (5 bases). V shed 4 bases and J shed 4 bases, with 14 bases lying between them. This CDR3 is built from 14 residues. CDR1 and CDR2 from the germline V gene are SGDLS and YYNGEE.

In the case of this clonotype: A clone one base away is much larger, so this may be a read error. V gene TRBV20-1 combines with J gene TRBJ2-7; TRBD2 aligns across 7 bases. Germline-derived CDR1 and CDR2 are DFQATT and SNEGSKA (reference sequence). The junction had 15 bases not matched to a gene; V was cut back by 6 bases and J by 7 bases. The CDR3 covers 14 residues. This CDR3 is CSADTSVNYNEQYF. CDR3 bases: TGCAGTGCCGACACTAGCGTTAACTACAATGAGCAGTACTTC.

At least ten counts were recorded for this clonotype. This chain links TRBV6-5 with TRBJ2-7; no clear D gene. V was cut by 0 bases and J by 5 bases, with 11 bases left in between. Germline V gene data show CDR1 as MNHEY and CDR2 as SVGAGI. This CDR3 region has 14 residues. For the CDR3, the DNA is TGTGCCAGCAGTTACTCGTTGTTTCCGGACGAGCAGTACTTC. Translating gives CASSYSLFPDEQYF.

This clonotype was seen more than once but under ten times. The chain carries TRBV7-9 and TRBJ1-3; TRBD1 might be the D (5 bases). Per germline, CDR1 SEHNR and CDR2 FQNEAQ (reference sequence). V shed 5 bases and J shed 2 bases, with 13 bases lying between them. The CDR3 runs 15 residues. CDR3 DNA sequence: TGTGCCAGCAGCATAACAGGCGGGACTGGAAACACCATATATTTT. Translating gives CASSITGGTGNTIYF.